The TCR beta chain described here comes from a study of shared T cell receptors in the human thymus. Repertoires were generated with immunoSEQ multiplex PCR, while TCRdb's copy carries only in-frame clones and drops some. The sample includes 630,000 or so clones, 70% to 90% of them seen just once. CDR1 is WSHSY and CDR2 is SAAADI in the germline V gene. With 0 bases removed from V and 4 bases from J, the gap between germline ends came to 10 bases. CDR3 size: 15 residues. The sample was also reused in another study, on human thymus T cells.

The chain links TRBV10-2 to TRBJ2-1; possibly TRBD2 for D (6 bases). The TCR was taken from a boy less than two years old with a congenital heart defect. Sequencing input: thymocytes. CDR3 in DNA: TGCGCCAGCAGTGAGTCATGGGACTTGTACAATGAGCAGTTCTTC. It codes for CASSESWDLYNEQFF.